Below, 29 T cell receptor beta chains from the same sample are listed, as sequenced in a study of cytomegalovirus exposure and HLA in healthy donors. TCRdb's table, derived via immunoSEQ multiplex PCR, lists solely in-frame clones and lacks some. This sample carries more than 100,000 clones, approximately 91% of them seen once, and the ten largest clones take about 1.4%. The sample comprised PBMCs. The receptors derive from a man aged 30 to 45 in good health and CMV-seronegative.

This clone was seen just once. V gene TRBV10-1 combines with J gene TRBJ2-4; 9 bases are a match to TRBD2. Germline assignment: CDR1 WNHNN and CDR2 SYGVQD (reference sequence). J gave up 7 bases and V 0 bases, and 7 bases lay outside the gene matches. The CDR3 totals 16 residues. The CDR3 nucleotides are TGCGCCAGCAGTGAGTCTCTAGCGGGGCCCAGGAACATTCAGTACTTC. Translated: CASSESLAGPRNIQYF.

The V gene is TRBV5-4, the J gene TRBJ2-1, with 10 positions matching TRBD2. V shed 4 bases, J shed 0 bases, and the junction held 10 bases outside the gene matches. Per the germline V gene, CDR1 is SGHNT and CDR2 is YYREEE (reference sequence). The CDR3 is 18 residues long. CDR3 sequence reads: CASSPTSGTAYSYNEQFF. Here the CDR3 DNA reads TGTGCCAGCAGCCCAACTAGCGGGACTGCTTACTCCTACAATGAGCAGTTCTTC.

The gene calls are TRBV27 and TRBJ1-5; no reliable D call. CDR1 and CDR2 from the germline V gene are MNHEY and SMNVEV (reference sequence). The CDR3 sequence is 14 residues long. Trimming took 5 bases from V and 2 from J, leaving 10 bases between them. CDR3 region: CASSPHLRNQPQHF. The CDR3 bases are TGTGCCAGCAGTCCCCACTTGCGCAATCAGCCCCAGCATTTT.

This clone turned up a few times. The rearrangement uses TRBV18 and TRBJ2-4, with 14 bases aligning to TRBD2. The CDR3 has 18 amino acids. Germline CDR1 reads KGHSH; CDR2 reads LQKENI. The junction had 8 bases not matched to a gene; V was cut back by 4 bases and J by 3 bases. The CDR3 bases are TGTGCCAGCTCACTGGGACTAGCGGGAGTAGGTGTCAAAAACATTCAGTACTTC. Its protein product is CASSLGLAGVGVKNIQYF. The full variable domain, its missing parts supplied by reference TRBV18 and TRBJ2-4, is NAGVMQNPRHLVRRRGQEARLRCSPMKGHSHVYWYRQLPEEGLKFMVYLQKENIIDESGMPKERFSAEFPKEGPSILRIQQVVRGDSAAYFCASSLGLAGVGVKNIQYFGAGTRLSVL.

This clone was observed a single time. The genes are TRBV29-1 and TRBJ2-7; 9 bases are shared with TRBD2. The CDR3 covers 13 residues. With 6 bases clipped from V and 0 bases from J, the junction kept 3 bases outside the gene matches. Germline values: CDR1 SQVTM, CDR2 ANQGSEA. CDR3 amino acids: CSVTTSGSYEQYF. CDR3 nucleotide sequence: TGCAGCGTGACGACTAGCGGCTCCTACGAGCAGTACTTC.

The chain couples TRBV5-1 to TRBJ1-1; 9 bases are shared with TRBD1. Germline V gene data show CDR1 as SGHRS and CDR2 as YFSETQ. The CDR3 sequence is 17 residues long. J was trimmed by 0 bases and V by 7 bases; bases with no gene match: 13. DNA for the CDR3: TGCGCCAGCGGACCCTCGGGACAGGGCGGCATGAACACTGAAGCTTTCTTT. It specifies CASGPSGQGGMNTEAFF.

The chain has TRBV27 and TRBJ2-3; unclear D gene. This CDR3 contains 13 residues. Trimming shortened V by 5 bases and J by 10 bases, and 16 bases separated the two germline ends. Germline V CDR1 and CDR2: MNHEY, SMNVEV (reference sequence). Here the CDR3 reads CASSGLLVSSQYF. In nucleotides, the CDR3 is TGTGCCAGCAGTGGCCTTCTAGTTTCCTCGCAGTATTTT.

The CDR3 DNA is TGTGCCAGCAGTTCCCTAGCGGGAGGGCCAGGCGAGCAGTACTTC. Its translation: CASSSLAGGPGEQYF. This sequence joins TRBV6-6 and TRBJ2-7, with TRBD2 matching over 12 bases. The CDR3 totals 15 residues. The junction had 7 bases not matched to a gene; V was cut back by 4 bases and J by 6 bases. CDR1 is MNHNY, CDR2 SVGAGI, per germline (reference sequence).

The V and J genes are TRBV7-2 and TRBJ1-5, with D possibly TRBD1 on 5 matching bases. CDR1 and CDR2 (germline): SGHTA, FQGNSA. The V end lost 1 base, the J end lost 5 bases, and 12 bases lay between the germline ends. This CDR3 spans 15 amino acids. This CDR3 is CASSLVFRADQPQHF. CDR3 in DNA: TGTGCCAGCAGCTTAGTGTTCAGGGCCGATCAGCCCCAGCATTTT.

CDR3 loop: CAISKRTVSSGANVLTF. CDR3 sequence (DNA): TGTGCCATCAGTAAGAGGACAGTGAGCTCTGGGGCCAACGTCCTGACTTTC. The V and J genes are TRBV10-3 and TRBJ2-6; D may be TRBD1 (6 bases). Germline V lookup: CDR1 ENHRY, CDR2 SYGVKD. This CDR3 spans 17 amino acids. V lost 5 bases, J lost 0 bases, and 14 bases lay in between.

This rearrangement joins TRBV30 to TRBJ1-1; TRBD1 matches at 9 bases. The trim removed 6 bases at V and 8 bases at J, leaving 13 bases unmatched. This CDR3 has 14 amino acids. The germline V gene encodes CDR1 GTSNPN and CDR2 SVGIG (reference sequence). CDR3 in amino acids: CACRIPGTGMEAFF. CDR3 bases: TGTGCCTGCCGTATCCCCGGGACAGGGATGGAAGCTTTCTTT.

The V and J genes are TRBV10-2 and TRBJ1-6; 8 bases match TRBD1. V lost 6 bases and J lost 7; bases outside the gene matches: 2. From germline, CDR1 is WSHSY and CDR2 SAAADI. This CDR3 spans 13 amino acids. Written as DNA, the CDR3 is TGCGCCAGCAGCGACAGGGGAAATTCACCCCTCCACTTT. Its translation: CASSDRGNSPLHF.

As DNA, the CDR3 is TGTGCCTGGAGTGGCCCAGGGGGCGCTTTGGGGGAAAAACTGTTTTTT. Protein: CAWSGPGGALGEKLFF. The rearrangement uses TRBV30 and TRBJ1-4, with 8 bases matching TRBD1. Germline trimming cut 1 base from V and 8 bases from J; bases unmatched to any gene: 12. The CDR3 is 16 residues long. Germline CDR1 and CDR2: GTSNPN and SVGIG (reference sequence).

This clone was picked up one time. The chain is built from TRBV30 and TRBJ1-4; D remains unclear. Germline CDR1 GTSNPN, CDR2 SVGIG (reference sequence). The CDR3 loop spans 10 amino acids. V lost 3 bases and J 10 bases, leaving 6 bases between the germline ends. The CDR3 DNA reads TGTGCCTGGAGGGAGGGAAAACTGTTTTTT. It encodes CAWREGKLFF.

The V and J genes are TRBV7-8 and TRBJ2-1, with 11 positions matching TRBD2. CDR1 is SGHVS and CDR2 is FQNEAQ in the germline V gene. With V trimmed by 5 bases and J by 4 bases, 4 bases remained unmatched. CDR3 length: 15 residues. The CDR3 region is CASSVGTSGYNEQFF. The CDR3 region has the DNA TGTGCCAGCAGCGTAGGGACTAGCGGTTACAATGAGCAGTTCTTC.

The chain recombines TRBV7-9 with TRBJ2-7, with 8 bases lining up with TRBD2. V was pared by 5 bases and J by 5 bases, with 14 bases of the junction left unmatched. Per germline, CDR1 SEHNR and CDR2 FQNEAQ (reference sequence). This CDR3 contains 16 residues. The CDR3, as DNA: TGTGCCAGCAGCCTGCGGCCCTTTAGCGGGACCGACGAGCAGTACTTC. Its translation: CASSLRPFSGTDEQYF.

The rearrangement uses TRBV20-1 and TRBJ2-1; D remains unclear. V was pared by 0 bases and J by 9 bases, with 6 bases between. The CDR3 is made up of 11 amino acids. Germline V gene lookup returns CDR1 DFQATT and CDR2 SNEGSKA (reference sequence). The CDR3, as DNA: TGCAGTGCTAGAGAGAGTGGTGAGCAGTTCTTC. Protein: CSARESGEQFF.

The J gene is TRBJ1-4, the V gene TRBV7-9, with TRBD1 matching over 7 bases. Germline V gene lookup returns CDR1 SEHNR and CDR2 FQNEAQ (reference sequence). This CDR3 is 15 amino acids long. Trimming at V came to 4 bases and at J to 8 bases, leaving 10 bases not matched to a gene. The CDR3 DNA follows: TGTGCCAGCAGCTCGCAACAGGGGATTGAAGAAAAACTGTTTTTT. Its translation is CASSSQQGIEEKLFF.

The rearrangement uses TRBV6-1 and TRBJ2-7, with TRBD1 identical over 10 bases. Looked up from germline, CDR1 is MNHNS and CDR2 is SASEGT. The trim removed 1 base at V and 5 bases at J, leaving 2 bases unmatched. The CDR3 loop spans 14 amino acids. CDR3 residues: CASSEGQGANEQYF. The CDR3 nucleotides read TGTGCCAGCAGTGAAGGACAGGGGGCGAACGAGCAGTACTTC.

This clone was recorded only once. The rearrangement links TRBV5-1 to TRBJ2-7; the match to TRBD2 covers 7 bases. The germline V gene encodes CDR1 SGHRS and CDR2 YFSETQ. V lost 7 bases to trimming and J lost 4 bases; unmatched junction nucleotides: 11. This CDR3 contains 14 residues. In DNA, the CDR3 is TGCGCCAGCCGCCTTTTGAGCGGGACTTACGAGCAGTACTTC. Its translation: CASRLLSGTYEQYF.

The chain combines TRBV5-1 with TRBJ2-7; 11 nucleotides align to TRBD2. Germline lookup yields CDR1 SGHRS and CDR2 YFSETQ. This CDR3 has 15 amino acids. V lost 1 base to trimming and J lost 5 bases; unmatched junction nucleotides: 5. The CDR3: CASSLLVAGGHEQYF. CDR3 in DNA: TGCGCCAGCAGCTTGTTGGTAGCGGGAGGGCACGAGCAGTACTTC. The whole variable domain, remainder taken from reference TRBV5-1 and TRBJ2-7, is KAGVTQTPRYLIKTRGQQVTLSCSPISGHRSVSWYQQTPGQGLQFLFEYFSETQRNKGNFPGRFSGRQFSNSRSEMNVSTLELGDSALYLCASSLLVAGGHEQYFGPGTRLTVT.

V usage is TRBV9 and J usage is TRBJ2-5; 8 nucleotides match TRBD2. The J segment lost 6 bases and the V segment lost 0 bases, leaving 7 bases of the junction unmatched. Germline V gives CDR1 SGDLS, CDR2 YYNGEE. The CDR3 is 15 residues long. The CDR3 is CASSVGGLGGQTQYF. The DNA of the CDR3 is TGTGCCAGCAGCGTAGGGGGACTAGGAGGTCAGACCCAGTACTTC. Based on the CDR3 plus reference TRBV9 and TRBJ2-5, the full variable domain is DSGVTQTPKHLITATGQRVTLRCSPRSGDLSVYWYQQSLDQGLQFLIQYYNGEERAKGNILERFSAQQFPDLHSELNLSSLELGDSALYFCASSVGGLGGQTQYFGPGTRLLVL.

V is TRBV6-1 and J is TRBJ1-1; a weak D match, TRBD1 (5 bases). Germline V gives CDR1 MNHNS, CDR2 SASEGT. Deletions cut 5 bases from V and 7 bases from J, with 20 bases between. This CDR3 contains 15 residues. The CDR3 spells CASSKYPGTGDEAFF. CDR3 DNA: TGTGCCAGCAGTAAATATCCCGGGACGGGAGATGAAGCTTTCTTT.

V gene TRBV5-1 combines with J gene TRBJ2-1, with TRBD2 matching over 11 bases. Germline trimming cut 0 bases from V and 8 bases from J; bases unmatched to any gene: 4. Germline V gives CDR1 SGHRS, CDR2 YFSETQ. The CDR3 has 15 residues. The CDR3 DNA follows: TGCGCCAGCAGCTTGGCACTAGCGGGAGCCCATGAGCAGTTCTTC. Its translation: CASSLALAGAHEQFF.

The rearrangement joins TRBV19 to TRBJ2-2; 9 nucleotides agree with TRBD2. Germline V gene data show CDR1 as LNHDA and CDR2 as SQIVND (reference sequence). V dropped 8 bases and J dropped 2; count of bases not matched to a gene: 9. The CDR3 runs to 16 residues. The CDR3 DNA reads as TGTGCCAGTGGGATAGCGGGAGTAGGCAACACCGGGGAGCTGTTTTTT. This sequence encodes CASGIAGVGNTGELFF.

The chain recombines TRBV4-1 with TRBJ1-2; D possibly corresponds to TRBD1 (5 bases). The CDR3 extends over 13 amino acids. Germline V gene lookup returns CDR1 MGHRA and CDR2 YSYEKL. Trimming took 0 bases from V and 4 from J, leaving 6 bases between them. CDR3 in amino acids: CASSQDRAYGYTF. CDR3 nucleotide sequence: TGCGCCAGCAGCCAAGACAGGGCCTATGGCTACACCTTC.

The chain carries TRBV29-1 and TRBJ1-3, with 7 bases lining up with TRBD1. Trimming at V came to 8 bases and at J to 0 bases, leaving 7 bases not matched to a gene. The germline gives CDR1 SQVTM, CDR2 ANQGSEA. This CDR3 region has 14 residues. The CDR3 region is CSRGGQLSGNTIYF. CDR3 sequence (DNA): TGCAGCCGAGGGGGACAGCTCTCTGGAAACACCATATATTTT.

The chain combines TRBV7-9 with TRBJ1-2; D might be TRBD1 (6 bases). Germline loops: CDR1 SEHNR, CDR2 FQNEAQ (reference sequence). This CDR3 comprises 13 residues. Trimming removed 7 bases from V and 1 base from J, with 10 bases in between. The CDR3 DNA reads as TGTGCCAGCAAGGACAGCTTTAACTATGGCTACACCTTC. It encodes CASKDSFNYGYTF.

The chain combines TRBV7-2 with TRBJ2-7; D might be TRBD1 (6 bases). This CDR3 comprises 14 residues. CDR1 and CDR2 (germline): SGHTA, FQGNSA. The V and J ends lost 5 bases and 0 bases respectively, with 11 bases between them. CDR3 sequence reads: CASSIDRFSYEQYF. DNA of the CDR3: TGTGCCAGCAGCATAGACAGGTTCTCCTACGAGCAGTACTTC.